This is a list of T cell receptor beta chains from one sample in a study of T cells in Graves' hyperthyroidism and ophthalmopathy. TCRdb re-called the multiplex PCR reads through MiXCR, storing one row per CDR3 protein. The sample contains 90,000 to 120,000 distinct CDR3 sequences, 16% of which appear only once. What was sequenced was blood. The source of these receptors is a woman in her forties or fifties with Graves' hyperthyroidism. The conserved cysteine and the conserved F or W are not part of the CDR3 here. Size tells how often a clone was seen (once, few, many) or the class of an expanded clone, and some rows leave it out.

j_gene: TRBJ1-1
len: 12
abundance: .
v_gene: TRBV29-1
CDR3aa: SVEDLAGNTEAF

j_gene: TRBJ2-7
len: 12
abundance: many
v_gene: TRBV28
CDR3aa: ASSSQLSTYEQY

j_gene: TRBJ1-4
len: 12
abundance: few
v_gene: TRBV7-9
CDR3aa: ASSQGQGAEKLF

j_gene: TRBJ1-2
len: 14
abundance: .
v_gene: TRBV28
CDR3aa: ASSFFGTGGGYGYT

j_gene: TRBJ2-1
len: 11
abundance: many
v_gene: TRBV10-3
CDR3aa: AISAGTTNEQF

j_gene: TRBJ2-1
len: 14
abundance: many
v_gene: TRBV18
CDR3aa: ASSPFGTEVYNEQF

j_gene: TRBJ2-5
len: 12
abundance: many
v_gene: TRBV6-1
CDR3aa: ASRRDRGWETQY

j_gene: TRBJ1-2
len: 12
abundance: .
v_gene: TRBV20-1
CDR3aa: SAHPGGNNYGYT

j_gene: TRBJ1-5
len: 12
abundance: many
v_gene: TRBV7-9
CDR3aa: ASSFGQINQPQH

j_gene: TRBJ2-5
len: 16
abundance: many
v_gene: TRBV4-1
CDR3aa: ASSQDRGIPSGQETQY

j_gene: TRBJ1-1
len: 14
abundance: many
v_gene: TRBV6-1
CDR3aa: ASSGTTTDRGTEAF

j_gene: TRBJ2-5
len: 13
abundance: many
v_gene: TRBV5-1
CDR3aa: ASSLNSRVRETQY

j_gene: TRBJ1-2
len: 10
abundance: many
v_gene: TRBV5-1
CDR3aa: ASRFDTYGYT

j_gene: TRBJ2-2
len: 13
abundance: .
v_gene: TRBV28
CDR3aa: ASRAQGAGTGELF

j_gene: TRBJ2-7
len: 12
abundance: .
v_gene: TRBV5-1
CDR3aa: ASSGTSGSYEQY

j_gene: TRBJ1-5
len: 14
abundance: many
v_gene: TRBV28
CDR3aa: ASSRPAGAGNQPQH

j_gene: TRBJ2-7
len: 11
abundance: many
v_gene: TRBV7-7
CDR3aa: ASSRDSSYEQY

j_gene: TRBJ2-5
len: 12
abundance: .
v_gene: TRBV29-1
CDR3aa: SAEPGLLKETQY

j_gene: TRBJ2-7
len: 11
abundance: many
v_gene: TRBV7-2
CDR3aa: ASSRTVTYEQY

j_gene: TRBJ2-3
len: 12
abundance: many
v_gene: TRBV7-3
CDR3aa: ASSLGGPTDTQY

j_gene: TRBJ2-7
len: 11
abundance: many
v_gene: TRBV11-3
CDR3aa: ASSLTETYEQY

j_gene: TRBJ1-1
len: 12
abundance: many
v_gene: TRBV5-5
CDR3aa: ASSLAVRNTEAF

j_gene: TRBJ2-5
len: 12
abundance: many
v_gene: TRBV20-1
CDR3aa: SASEARLQETQY

j_gene: TRBJ2-3
len: 11
abundance: many
v_gene: TRBV11-3
CDR3aa: ASSQLNTDTQY

j_gene: TRBJ1-1
len: 11
abundance: many
v_gene: TRBV10-3
CDR3aa: ATQQGPNTEAF

j_gene: TRBJ1-2
len: 10
abundance: many
v_gene: TRBV3-1
CDR3aa: ASSQVGYGYT

j_gene: TRBJ2-1
len: 13
abundance: many
v_gene: TRBV7-9
CDR3aa: ASSLARGLDNEQF

j_gene: TRBJ2-7
len: 15
abundance: many
v_gene: TRBV3-1
CDR3aa: ASSRAKISGGFYEQY

j_gene: TRBJ2-7
len: 13
abundance: once
v_gene: TRBV30
CDR3aa: AWSVPQQGRDEQY

j_gene: TRBJ2-3
len: 12
abundance: many
v_gene: TRBV28
CDR3aa: ASSGTGGVNTQY

j_gene: TRBJ2-1
len: 13
abundance: many
v_gene: TRBV7-2
CDR3aa: ASSLWAGSYNEQF

j_gene: TRBJ2-3
len: 13
abundance: many
v_gene: TRBV29-1
CDR3aa: SVKKGTGAQDTQY

j_gene: TRBJ1-1
len: 12
abundance: .
v_gene: TRBV11-1
CDR3aa: ASSLAGSNTEAF

j_gene: TRBJ1-1
len: 11
abundance: many
v_gene: TRBV20-1
CDR3aa: SADLTGATEAF

j_gene: TRBJ2-2
len: 15
abundance: many
v_gene: TRBV11-2
CDR3aa: ASSPGLAGRVTGELF

j_gene: TRBJ2-1
len: 14
abundance: many
v_gene: TRBV19
CDR3aa: ASTTPRGPIYNEQF

j_gene: TRBJ2-1
len: 15
abundance: many
v_gene: TRBV30
CDR3aa: AWSEGLWGLADNEQF

j_gene: TRBJ1-2
len: 10
abundance: .
v_gene: TRBV6-1
CDR3aa: ASKTGAGGYT

j_gene: TRBJ2-6
len: 12
abundance: many
v_gene: TRBV2
CDR3aa: ASSGDSGANVLT

j_gene: TRBJ2-1
len: 11
abundance: .
v_gene: TRBV11-2
CDR3aa: ASSLRRANEQF

j_gene: TRBJ2-1
len: 13
abundance: many
v_gene: TRBV11-1
CDR3aa: ASSLGSGRFGEQF

j_gene: TRBJ1-5
len: 13
abundance: many
v_gene: TRBV25-1
CDR3aa: ASSSDNYSNQPQH